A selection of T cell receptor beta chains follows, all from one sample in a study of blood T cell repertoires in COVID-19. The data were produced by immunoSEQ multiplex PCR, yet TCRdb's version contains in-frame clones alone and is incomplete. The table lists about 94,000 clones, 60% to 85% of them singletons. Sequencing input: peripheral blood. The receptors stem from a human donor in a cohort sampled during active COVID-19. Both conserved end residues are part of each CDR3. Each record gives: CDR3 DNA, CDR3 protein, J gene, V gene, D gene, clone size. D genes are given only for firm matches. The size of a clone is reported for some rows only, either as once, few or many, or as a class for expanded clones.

CDR3nt: TGTGCCAGCAGCTTAGTGGGGGCCTATGGCTACACCTTC; CDR3aa: CASSLVGAYGYTF; j_gene: TRBJ1-2; v_gene: TRBV7-9; d_gene: -; abundance: -
CDR3nt: TGTGCCTGGAGTGTACGAGGACTAGCGGGAGTGAACGAGCAGTACTTC; CDR3aa: CAWSVRGLAGVNEQYF; j_gene: TRBJ2-7; v_gene: TRBV30; d_gene: TRBD2; abundance: -
CDR3nt: TGCGCCAGCAGCCAAAGGACAGGGGAGTATGGCTACACCTTC; CDR3aa: CASSQRTGEYGYTF; j_gene: TRBJ1-2; v_gene: TRBV4-3; d_gene: TRBD1; abundance: -
CDR3nt: TGCAGCGCCGGACTAGCGGGAGTCCCCACAGATACGCAGTATTTT; CDR3aa: CSAGLAGVPTDTQYF; j_gene: TRBJ2-3; v_gene: TRBV29-1; d_gene: TRBD2; abundance: -
CDR3nt: TGCGCCAGCAGTCAGGGGGGAAGTGGGACGGCCTACGAGCAGTACTTC; CDR3aa: CASSQGGSGTAYEQYF; j_gene: TRBJ2-7; v_gene: TRBV5-1; d_gene: -; abundance: -
CDR3nt: TGTGCCAGCAGTTTAGCACTAGCGGAAGCTTCCCCCGTAGCGCAGTATTTT; CDR3aa: CASSLALAEASPVAQYF; j_gene: TRBJ2-3; v_gene: TRBV28; d_gene: TRBD2; abundance: -
CDR3nt: TGTGCCAGCAGCTCCGGGACTAGCGGGACTTTC; CDR3aa: CASSSGTSGTF; j_gene: TRBJ2-7; v_gene: TRBV11-2; d_gene: TRBD2; abundance: once
CDR3nt: TGTGCCAGCAGTGCCTCTTTGGGCGGCTACACCTTC; CDR3aa: CASSASLGGYTF; j_gene: TRBJ1-2; v_gene: TRBV2; d_gene: -; abundance: -
CDR3nt: TGCAGTGCTCCTAGAGTACGTGAGCAGTTCTTC; CDR3aa: CSAPRVREQFF; j_gene: TRBJ2-1; v_gene: TRBV20-1; d_gene: -; abundance: -
CDR3nt: TGTGCCAGCAGCTCGACTAGCGGGAGTGGAGAGACCCAGTACTTC; CDR3aa: CASSSTSGSGETQYF; j_gene: TRBJ2-5; v_gene: TRBV7-2; d_gene: TRBD2; abundance: -
CDR3nt: TGTGCCAGCAGCTCTCAGTTCACCGGGGAGCTGTTTTTT; CDR3aa: CASSSQFTGELFF; j_gene: TRBJ2-2; v_gene: TRBV3-1/TRBV3-2; d_gene: -; abundance: -
CDR3nt: TGTGCCAGCAGTCCCAGCGACAGAGAATACTATGGCTACACCTTC; CDR3aa: CASSPSDREYYGYTF; j_gene: TRBJ1-2; v_gene: TRBV28; d_gene: -; abundance: -
CDR3nt: TGTGCCAGCAGTAGACAGTCGAGCTATGGCTACACCTTC; CDR3aa: CASSRQSSYGYTF; j_gene: TRBJ1-2; v_gene: TRBV12-3/TRBV12-4; d_gene: -; abundance: -
CDR3nt: TGTGCCAGCAGCCAAGATGTAGGGGGATATGGCACAGATACGCAGTATTTT; CDR3aa: CASSQDVGGYGTDTQYF; j_gene: TRBJ2-3; v_gene: TRBV3-1/TRBV3-2; d_gene: -; abundance: -